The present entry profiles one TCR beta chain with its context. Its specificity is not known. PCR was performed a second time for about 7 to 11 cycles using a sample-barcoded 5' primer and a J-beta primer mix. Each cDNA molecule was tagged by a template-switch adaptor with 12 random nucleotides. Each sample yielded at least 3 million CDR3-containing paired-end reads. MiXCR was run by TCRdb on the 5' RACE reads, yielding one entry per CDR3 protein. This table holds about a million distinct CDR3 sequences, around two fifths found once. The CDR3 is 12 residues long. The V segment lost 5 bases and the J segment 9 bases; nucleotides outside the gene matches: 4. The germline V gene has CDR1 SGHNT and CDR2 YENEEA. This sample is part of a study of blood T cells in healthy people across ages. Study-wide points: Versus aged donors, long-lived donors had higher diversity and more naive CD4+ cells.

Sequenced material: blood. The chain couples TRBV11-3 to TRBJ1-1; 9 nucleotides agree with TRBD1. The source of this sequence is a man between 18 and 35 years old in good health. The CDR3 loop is CASSEDRGKAFF. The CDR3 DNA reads TGTGCCAGCAGCGAAGACAGGGGGAAAGCTTTCTTT.